Listed here are 29 T cell receptor beta chains from one sample, sequenced in a study of control samples from healthy donors and cancer patients (dated by TCRdb to 2020 to 2022). Library preparation was by the immunoSEQ multiplex PCR assay. TCRdb provides this immuneACCESS table in a form limited to in-frame rearrangements. Some clones are lacking; in checked studies, under half of them reflect an unresolved V gene, and why the rest are absent is not known. The sample profile shows 75,000 or so clones; roughly 87% of them were found once. Roughly 6% of the sample belongs to the ten largest clones. The sequenced sample was PBMCs. Receptors were obtained from a man between 60 and 70 years old with colorectal cancer.

The table lists this clone with a count of one. The gene calls are TRBV29-1 and TRBJ2-4, with no clear D. Trimming took 4 bases from V and 2 from J, leaving 9 bases between them. This CDR3 has 13 amino acids. Germline CDR1 is SQVTM and CDR2 is ANQGSEA. The CDR3 DNA reads as TGCAGCGTTGGAGAAGGGTCCAAAAACATTCAGTACTTC. The encoded protein is CSVGEGSKNIQYF.

The rearrangement uses TRBV28 and TRBJ1-3; D is unresolved. Trimming shortened V by 3 bases and J by 3 bases, and 9 bases separated the two germline ends. The CDR3 runs to 14 residues. CDR1 and CDR2 (germline): MDHEN, SYDVKM. DNA for the CDR3: TGTGCCAGCAGTTTGTTACGACGTGGAAACACCATATATTTT. Amino acids: CASSLLRRGNTIYF.

The chain recombines TRBV2 with TRBJ2-1; 13 nucleotides match TRBD2. V lost 6 bases and J lost 7; bases outside the gene matches: 6. The CDR3 contains 15 residues. Looked up from germline, CDR1 is SNHLY and CDR2 is FYNNEI. The CDR3 bases are TGTGCCAGCAGCCAACTAGCGGGGGGGCCGAATGAGCAGTTCTTC. It specifies CASSQLAGGPNEQFF.

CDR3 amino acids: CASIRDTGRLYGYTF. CDR3 DNA sequence: TGTGCCAGCATTAGAGACACCGGTAGACTCTATGGCTACACCTTC. V and J are TRBV6-5 and TRBJ1-2; the D is unclear. The CDR3 is 15 amino acids. CDR1 MNHEY and CDR2 SVGAGI come from the germline V gene. With 7 bases removed from V and 4 bases from J, the gap between germline ends came to 19 bases.

The CDR3 DNA reads TGTGCCAGCAGCGTAGCCGGGGGCGGGGAGACCCAGTACTTC. This sequence encodes CASSVAGGGETQYF. V is TRBV9 and J is TRBJ2-5; D could derive from TRBD1 or TRBD2 (6 bases each). Trimming left V 0 bases short and J 5 bases short, with 11 bases between. In germline, CDR1 is SGDLS, CDR2 YYNGEE. This CDR3 is built from 14 residues.

This clone came up once. CDR3 sequence (DNA): TGTGCCAGCAGCTTGGAGGGGACACCCTTAGGATATGGCTACACCTTC. It is translated as CASSLEGTPLGYGYTF. The chain couples TRBV5-8 to TRBJ1-2; weak D call: TRBD1 (6 bases). This CDR3 spans 16 amino acids. Trimming took off 0 bases at V and 5 bases at J, with 17 bases between the two ends. Germline V CDR1 and CDR2: SGHTS, YDEGEE.

This chain links TRBV11-3 with TRBJ2-1; 9 nucleotides match TRBD2. This CDR3 is 17 amino acids long. Germline V gives CDR1 SGHNT, CDR2 YENEEA. V lost 2 bases and J lost 5; bases outside the gene matches: 10. The CDR3 DNA reads TGTGCCAGCAGCTTACTTCCCAAGCGGGGGGCCCACAATGAGCAGTTCTTC. Its translation: CASSLLPKRGAHNEQFF.

The J gene is TRBJ1-2, the V gene TRBV5-8; no clear D. Germline CDR1 and CDR2: SGHTS and YDEGEE. Trimming left V 0 bases short and J 4 bases short, with 10 bases between. This CDR3 has 14 amino acids. CDR3 DNA sequence: TGTGCCAGCAGCTTGGCAGGAAAGGGCTATGGCTACACCTTC. As protein: CASSLAGKGYGYTF.

This sequence joins TRBV6-6 and TRBJ1-5, with D unresolved. Germline-derived CDR1 and CDR2 are MNHNY and SVGAGI (reference sequence). The CDR3 length is 13 residues. Trimming left V 6 bases short and J 3 bases short, with 9 bases between. The CDR3 loop reads CASSSYINQPQHF. Written as DNA, the CDR3 is TGTGCCAGCAGCTCGTATATCAATCAGCCCCAGCATTTT.

This clone was seen a few times. The chain links TRBV3-1 (or the pseudogene TRBV3-2) to TRBJ2-7, with 14 bases lining up with TRBD2. The CDR3 has 17 amino acids. V gave up 4 bases and J gave up 3 bases; unmatched junction bases: 8. Germline-derived CDR1 and CDR2 are LGHDT and YNNKEL (reference sequence). CDR3 bases: TGTGCCAGCAGCCTCGCAGGACTAGCGGGGGGTGGCTACGAGCAGTACTTC. It specifies CASSLAGLAGGGYEQYF.

The V and J genes are TRBV7-6 and TRBJ2-7; 8 bases align to TRBD1. Germline V gives CDR1 SGHVS, CDR2 FNYEAQ. The ends lost 5 bases at V and 3 bases at J; junction bases unmatched: 6. The CDR3 has 14 residues. CDR3 DNA: TGTGCCAGCAGCATAAGGACAGGGAACTACGAGCAGTACTTC. This sequence encodes CASSIRTGNYEQYF.

The chain joins TRBV6-5 to TRBJ2-1; perhaps D is TRBD1 or TRBD2 (7 bases each). Germline loops: CDR1 MNHEY, CDR2 SVGAGI. The V and J ends lost 6 bases and 8 bases respectively, with 17 bases between them. The CDR3 contains 14 residues. CDR3 residues: CASRTQGGSDEQFF. CDR3 in DNA: TGTGCCAGCAGGACGCAGGGGGGGAGCGATGAGCAGTTCTTC.

In the case of this clone: This likely reflects a read error, since a far larger clone is one base away. The chain combines TRBV12-3 or TRBV12-4 with TRBJ2-5; 8 bases match TRBD1. CDR3 length: 13 amino acids. V shed 10 bases, J shed 2 bases, and the junction held 6 bases outside the gene matches. The CDR3 reads CATRRQGQETQYF. In nucleotides, the CDR3 is TGTGCCACCAGACGACAGGGGCAAGAGACCCAGTACTTC.

The chain carries TRBV4-1 and TRBJ1-1, with D uncertain. The V and J ends lost 5 bases and 8 bases respectively, with 18 bases between them. CDR3 length: 14 amino acids. CDR1 is MGHRA, CDR2 YSYEKL, per germline. The CDR3 region has the DNA TGCGCCAGCAGCAACTCCGCTTTATGGCACGAAGCTTTCTTT. Protein sequence: CASSNSALWHEAFF.

The gene calls are TRBV28 and TRBJ2-2; D may match TRBD1 or TRBD2 (5 bases each). Germline-derived CDR1 and CDR2 are MDHEN and SYDVKM. This CDR3 comprises 17 residues. V shed 2 bases and J shed 5 bases, with 18 bases lying between them. The CDR3 nucleotides read TGTGCCAGCAGTTTAAACCCCGCGTTGGGACCGACCGGGGAGCTGTTTTTT. It translates to CASSLNPALGPTGELFF.

In DNA, the CDR3 is TGTGCCAGCAATTACAGGGGGCCCGACGAGCAGTACTTC. This gives the protein CASNYRGPDEQYF. J is TRBJ2-7 and V is TRBV12-3 or TRBV12-4, with 9 positions matching TRBD1. The V gene end was trimmed by 7 bases and the J gene end by 5 bases; junction bases not matched to a gene: 6. The CDR3 contains 13 residues.

This sequence joins TRBV30 and TRBJ1-2; D not certain. The V gene lost 0 bases and the J gene lost 0 bases, with 2 bases spanning the gap. Germline V CDR1 and CDR2: GTSNPN, SVGIG (reference sequence). The CDR3 has 12 amino acids. DNA for the CDR3: TGTGCCTGGAGTGTAACTAACTATGGCTACACCTTC. It is translated as CAWSVTNYGYTF.

The CDR3: CASSPGRNTEAFF. The CDR3 DNA reads TGTGCCAGCTCACCGGGGCGCAACACTGAAGCTTTCTTT. The chain carries TRBV18 and TRBJ1-1, with D perhaps TRBD1 (5 bases). Germline-derived CDR1 and CDR2 are KGHSH and LQKENI. The germline V and J ends were trimmed by 3 bases and 2 bases, with 7 bases remaining between them. CDR3 length: 13 residues.

V usage is TRBV2 and J usage is TRBJ1-5; possibly TRBD1 for D (5 bases). Germline V gene sequence: CDR1 SNHLY, CDR2 FYNNEI. With 2 bases removed from V and 5 bases from J, the gap between germline ends came to 13 bases. This CDR3 has 15 residues. CDR3 sequence: CASSEWNGGDQPQHF. CDR3 bases: TGTGCCAGCAGTGAATGGAATGGAGGGGATCAGCCCCAGCATTTT.

V gene TRBV7-2 combines with J gene TRBJ2-1; 8 nucleotides align to TRBD2. V shed 0 bases and J 4 bases; nucleotides not matched to a gene: 2. Looked up from germline, CDR1 is SGHTA and CDR2 is FQGNSA. The CDR3 extends over 15 amino acids. This chain's CDR3 is CASSLAAGGYNEQFF. The CDR3 DNA sequence: TGTGCCAGCAGCTTAGCGGCGGGGGGTTACAATGAGCAGTTCTTC.

This clone was picked up one time. The chain carries TRBV5-6 and TRBJ1-2; D unresolved. CDR3 length: 14 residues. Trimming shortened V by 5 bases and J by 7 bases, and 18 bases separated the two germline ends. In germline, CDR1 is SGHDT, CDR2 YYEEEE. DNA of the CDR3: TGTGCCAGCAGTCTAACATGGGGTGGTTCTGGCTACACCTTC. This translates into CASSLTWGGSGYTF.

The chain is built from TRBV4-1 and TRBJ2-5; D is possibly TRBD2 (7 bases). V lost 4 bases, J lost 9 bases, and 24 bases lay in between. CDR3 length: 16 amino acids. Germline CDR1 MGHRA, CDR2 YSYEKL. The CDR3 sequence: CASSLSAAGARAAQYF. CDR3 sequence (DNA): TGCGCCAGCAGCCTTTCGGCGGCGGGGGCAAGAGCGGCCCAGTACTTC.

The chain has TRBV9 and TRBJ2-1; 13 nucleotides line up with TRBD2. J gave up 9 bases and V 3 bases, and 6 bases lay outside the gene matches. The CDR3 extends over 15 amino acids. Germline values: CDR1 SGDLS, CDR2 YYNGEE. The CDR3 DNA reads as TGTGCCAGCAGCGCCGGGACTAGCGGGGTCGGTGAGCAGTTCTTC. The encoded protein is CASSAGTSGVGEQFF.

This CDR3 is CASSYVNEKLFF. CDR3 coding DNA: TGTGCCAGCAGCTACGTTAATGAAAAACTGTTTTTT. The V call is TRBV11-2, the J call TRBJ1-4, with no clear D. The CDR3 totals 12 residues. Trimming took off 4 bases at V and 4 bases at J, with 4 bases between the two ends. CDR1 and CDR2 from the germline V gene are SGHAT and FQNNGV.

CDR3 protein: CASSSGQGSSREQYF. CDR3 coding DNA: TGTGCCAGCTCATCGGGACAGGGGTCATCGCGCGAGCAGTACTTC. This rearrangement joins TRBV18 to TRBJ2-7, with 10 bases lining up with TRBD1. The CDR3 runs 15 residues. With 5 bases clipped from V and 6 bases from J, the junction kept 10 bases outside the gene matches. Germline V gene lookup returns CDR1 KGHSH and CDR2 LQKENI.

This clone showed up just once. The chain joins TRBV12-5 to TRBJ1-1; perhaps TRBD1 as D (5 bases). The germline gives CDR1 LGHNT, CDR2 FRNRAP. The CDR3 runs to 14 residues. V lost 2 bases and J 6 bases, leaving 13 bases between the germline ends. The CDR3 DNA reads TGTGCTAGTGGTTTGCCCCCGGGGCAGCCTGAAGCTTTCTTT. Its protein product is CASGLPPGQPEAFF.

This clone has just a few counts. V usage is TRBV7-9 and J usage is TRBJ2-1; D is uncertain. This CDR3 region has 10 residues. Trimming cost V 4 bases and J 6 bases, with 1 base left between them. Germline CDR1 is SEHNR and CDR2 is FQNEAQ (reference sequence). CDR3 coding DNA: TGTGCCAGCAGCTCCAATGAGCAGTTCTTC. Amino acids: CASSSNEQFF.

The gene calls are TRBV3-1 (or the pseudogene TRBV3-2) and TRBJ1-3; perhaps TRBD1 as D (5 bases). This CDR3 has 15 residues. Germline CDR1 is LGHDT and CDR2 is YNNKEL (reference sequence). The V and J ends lost 1 base and 4 bases respectively, with 11 bases between them. The CDR3 DNA reads TGTGCCAGCAGCCAAGCCGGGGGTTCGGGAAACACCATATATTTT. Protein sequence: CASSQAGGSGNTIYF.

The rearrangement links TRBV6-5 to TRBJ1-2; 7 nucleotides match TRBD1. CDR3 length: 13 amino acids. CDR1 and CDR2 (germline): MNHEY, SVGAGI. V lost 6 bases and J lost 7; bases outside the gene matches: 8. Written as DNA, the CDR3 is TGTGCCAGCAGGCTACAGGGGAAGGGTGGCTACACCTTC. Translation gives CASRLQGKGGYTF.